The source of this TCR beta chain is a study of shared clonotypes between healthy human individuals. Study as a whole: The study drew on a couple of women and a few men aged 18 to 49 as donors. Study results and caveats: The study's rarefaction showed incomplete sorted-subset sequencing despite large depth.

Positively selected for CCR7, the CD45RO-negative cells used as naive CD8 cells excluded terminally differentiated effector memory CD45RA+ cells. Profiled with immunoSEQ multiplex PCR; TCRdb holds only in-frame clones, not every one. There are roughly 2.1 million clones in the sample; about 93% occur only once, and under 2% lies in the top ten. For this clone: Its specificity is not known.

CDR3 length: 15 residues. Trimming shortened V by 7 bases and J by 2 bases, and 17 bases separated the two germline ends. CDR1 is MNHEY, CDR2 SVGAGI, per germline. This rearrangement joins TRBV6-5 to TRBJ1-1; D possibly corresponds to TRBD1 (6 bases). This clonotype was obtained from a man between 18 and 29 years old in good health. Some clones in this sample may be carry-over from other donors' samples. The sample consisted of naive CD8+ T cells from PBMCs. This CDR3 is CASTTRGPINTEAFF. CDR3 DNA: TGTGCCAGCACTACCAGGGGTCCAATAAACACTGAAGCTTTCTTT.